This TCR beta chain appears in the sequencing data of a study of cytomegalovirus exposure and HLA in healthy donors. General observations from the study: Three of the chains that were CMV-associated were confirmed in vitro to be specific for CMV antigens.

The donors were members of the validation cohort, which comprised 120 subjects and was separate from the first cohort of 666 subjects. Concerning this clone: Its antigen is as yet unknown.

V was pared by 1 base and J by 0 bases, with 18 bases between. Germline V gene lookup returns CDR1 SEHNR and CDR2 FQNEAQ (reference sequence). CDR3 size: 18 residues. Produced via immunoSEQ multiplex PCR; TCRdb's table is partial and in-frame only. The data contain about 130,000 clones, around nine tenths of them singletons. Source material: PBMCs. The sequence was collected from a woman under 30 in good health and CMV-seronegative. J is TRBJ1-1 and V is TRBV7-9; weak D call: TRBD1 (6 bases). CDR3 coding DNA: TGTGCCAGCAGCTTAGGGGGACAATGGGTATCCATGAACACTGAAGCTTTCTTT. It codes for CASSLGGQWVSMNTEAFF. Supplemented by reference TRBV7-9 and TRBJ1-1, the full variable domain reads DTGVSQNPRHKITKRGQNVTFRCDPISEHNRLYWYRQTLGQGPEFLTYFQNEAQLEKSRLLSDRFSAERPKGSFSTLEIQRTEQGDSAMYLCASSLGGQWVSMNTEAFFGQGTRLTVV.